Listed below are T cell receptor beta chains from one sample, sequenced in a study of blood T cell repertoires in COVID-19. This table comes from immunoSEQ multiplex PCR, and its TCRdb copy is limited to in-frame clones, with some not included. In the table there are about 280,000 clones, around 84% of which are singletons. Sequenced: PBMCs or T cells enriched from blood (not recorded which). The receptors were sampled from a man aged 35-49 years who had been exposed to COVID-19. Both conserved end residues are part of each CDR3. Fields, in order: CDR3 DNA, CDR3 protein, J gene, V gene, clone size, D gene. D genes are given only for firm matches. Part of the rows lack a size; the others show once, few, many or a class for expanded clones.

TGCGCCAGCAGCTTGTCGGGACTCCGCTCCTATAATTCACCCCTCCACTTT	CASSLSGLRSYNSPLHF	TRBJ1-6	TRBV5-1	NA	NA
TGTGCCAGCAGCGTAGATTACAGAGGACAGGCCCAGTACTTC	CASSVDYRGQAQYF	TRBJ2-5	TRBV9	NA	TRBD1
TGTGCCAGCAGCTTAGCTGGACAGGGGTTCGACGAGCAGTACTTC	CASSLAGQGFDEQYF	TRBJ2-7	TRBV7-6	NA	TRBD1
TGTGCCATCAGGGAGCCAGGGGGAGCTAGCACAGATACGCAGTATTTT	CAIREPGGASTDTQYF	TRBJ2-3	TRBV10-3	NA	TRBD1
TGTGCCAGTACCCCGGGACAGGGACATGAAAAACTGTTTTTT	CASTPGQGHEKLFF	TRBJ1-4	TRBV19	NA	TRBD1
TGTGCCAGCAGCCTGGGGCCCGGGGAGCTGTTTTTT	CASSLGPGELFF	TRBJ2-2	TRBV27	NA	NA
TGTGCCAGCTCACCAGAGAAGAACTATGGCTACACCTTC	CASSPEKNYGYTF	TRBJ1-2	TRBV18	once	NA
TGTGCCTGGAGTCATCAGGGTCACACTGAAGCTTTCTTT	CAWSHQGHTEAFF	TRBJ1-1	TRBV30	NA	NA
TGTGCCAGCCGGGACTACCTATCGACAGGTACGCAGTATTTT	CASRDYLSTGTQYF	TRBJ2-3	TRBV6-5	NA	NA
TGCGCCAGCAGCTCGAGTAAAGGCCGGGAGCTCCTAAGCGACGAGCAGTACTTC	CASSSSKGRELLSDEQYF	TRBJ2-7	TRBV5-1	NA	NA
TGTGCCAGCAGCCCCAAGTTTAGGCGGGAGTTCTACGAGCAGTACTTC	CASSPKFRREFYEQYF	TRBJ2-7	TRBV3-1/TRBV3-2	NA	TRBD2
TGTGCCAGCAGTTGGACAGAGTTTTATGGCTACACCTTC	CASSWTEFYGYTF	TRBJ1-2	TRBV12-3/TRBV12-4	NA	NA
TGTGCCAGCAGCCCGACTAGCGGAGGGAATGAGCAGTTCTTC	CASSPTSGGNEQFF	TRBJ2-1	TRBV7-3	NA	TRBD2
TGTGCCAGTAGTATCTCAGGGTCTGGGGCCAACGTCCTGACTTTC	CASSISGSGANVLTF	TRBJ2-6	TRBV19	few	NA
TGTGCCAGTAGTATATTGAGGCCGGCAGGGGGCTACGAGCAGTACTTC	CASSILRPAGGYEQYF	TRBJ2-7	TRBV19	NA	TRBD1
TGTGCCAGCAGCTCCCTGCCGGCGGCGGTAGTTGCGAGCTCCTACAATGAGCAGTTCTTC	CASSSLPAAVVASSYNEQFF	TRBJ2-1	TRBV7-8	NA	NA
TGTGCCTGGAGTATGCCGGGATCCCTCTGGGATGAGCAGTTCTTC	CAWSMPGSLWDEQFF	TRBJ2-1	TRBV30	NA	NA
TGTGCCAGCAGCTCTAGCGGGAGGTCCTACAATGAGCAGTTCTTC	CASSSSGRSYNEQFF	TRBJ2-1	TRBV5-8	NA	TRBD2
TGCGCCAGCAGCCAAGAGTTTGCGGGGGTTAGCTCCTACAATGAGCAGTTCTTC	CASSQEFAGVSSYNEQFF	TRBJ2-1	TRBV4-1	NA	TRBD2
TGTGCCAGCAGCTCCAGGGGGCTAGGGCAAGAGACCCAGTACTTC	CASSSRGLGQETQYF	TRBJ2-5	TRBV7-2	NA	TRBD1
TGTGCCAGCAGTTTATCGAGGGGCCAGGGGTATGGCTACACCTTC	CASSLSRGQGYGYTF	TRBJ1-2	TRBV27	NA	NA
TGTGCCAGCAGTTCTACACTAGCGGGAGGGGGAGATACGCAGTATTTT	CASSSTLAGGGDTQYF	TRBJ2-3	TRBV11-2	NA	TRBD2
TGCAGTGCTAGTTCGCCGACAGGGAGCTACGAGCAGTACTTC	CSASSPTGSYEQYF	TRBJ2-7	TRBV20-1	NA	TRBD1
TGCAGCGTTGCTCCGGGGGTGGGTGAGACCCAGTACTTC	CSVAPGVGETQYF	TRBJ2-5	TRBV29-1	few	NA
TGTGCCAGTCGGCTCTCAGGGGGGAATGAGCAGTTCTTC	CASRLSGGNEQFF	TRBJ2-1	TRBV2	NA	NA
TGTGCCAGCAGCCTATCAGTCCGGGACAGGGGGCGTGAAAAACTGTTTTTT	CASSLSVRDRGREKLFF	TRBJ1-4	TRBV7-9	NA	TRBD1
TGTGCCTCGGGTCGTGGCCGCTTGTTGGGGGCCGAGCAGTACTTC	CASGRGRLLGAEQYF	TRBJ2-7	TRBV11-2	NA	NA
TGTGCCAGCAGCTCCCTTAGCGGGAGGGCCAGGTACGAGCAGTACTTC	CASSSLSGRARYEQYF	TRBJ2-7	TRBV7-2	NA	TRBD2
TGTGCCAGCAGCATCGGGACAGCGCCAAACACCGGGGAGCTGTTTTTT	CASSIGTAPNTGELFF	TRBJ2-2	TRBV9	NA	TRBD1
TGTGCCAGCAGCCAAGTTCAAACAGGGAGAAGCTCCTACGAGCAGTACTTC	CASSQVQTGRSSYEQYF	TRBJ2-7	TRBV4-2	NA	NA